This T cell receptor beta chain came from a study of T cell repertoires in cytomegalovirus infection (dated by TCRdb to about 2019). With regard to the full study: Recently identified HLA-C-restricted CMV epitopes, whose presentation resists viral immunomodulation, were targeted by peptide stimulations together with well-studied HLA-B-restricted epitopes. The HLA type of each donor mattered for the analysis, because public TCR beta signatures pointed to carriage of CMV infection along with the matching HLA type.

Concerning this clonotype itself: There is no known antigen for this receptor. No base qualities exist here, and no much larger clone lies one base off it.

The sequencing machine was an Illumina HiSeq 1500. TCRdb cleaned the public reads at Q25 with fastp, built clones with MiXCR and kept in-frame beta chains. One record per CDR3 amino acid sequence lists the most common genes and DNA. The sample table shows about 770,000 distinct CDR3 sequences, and almost 30% are seen once. The ten most abundant clones make up around 12% of the sample. Study-wide findings and limitations: In both this cohort and an independent roughly 330-donor cohort, the cumulative frequency of public TCR beta family members distinguished carriers of CMV infection plus the relevant HLA type. The ex vivo response was dominated by HLA-C-restricted CMV-specific TCR beta clonotypes, and the single most frequent clonotype in two of eight donors was supplied by these HLA-C-restricted clonotypes.

The CDR3 spans 14 residues, from the cysteine through the phenylalanine. Solely the CDR3 DNA is kept, with 42 bases framed from the first base. Trimmed from V: 7 bases; trimmed from J: 7 bases; junction bases lacking a gene match: 8. The CDR1 and CDR2 encoded by the germline V gene are SNHLY and FYNNEI. The sample's treatment or condition, from its label and the paper: in vitro stimulation with specific CMV peptide epitopes to enrich CMV-specific T cells. The sequences come from cultured CD8+ T cells from PBMCs, collected from culture after CMV antigen stimulation. This receptor was obtained from a human donor in good health (CMV status not recorded). Some clones in this sample may be carry-over from other donors' samples. The rearrangement joined TRBV2 to TRBJ2-1; TRBD1 matches 9 bases in the middle. The CDR3 region: CASTGTGSGNEQFF. Read as DNA, the sequence is TGTGCCAGCACCGGGACAGGGAGTGGGAATGAGCAGTTCTTC.